This T cell receptor beta chain comes out of a study of graft-versus-host responses after intestinal transplantation. Across the study: Multivisceral, liver-intestinal, or isolated intestinal grafts were transplanted into recipients. Broader study findings: Recipient bone marrow held GvH clones, some seen earlier in ileum or blood.

With regard to this clone: What it binds is not known.

CDR1 SGHTA and CDR2 FQGNSA come from the germline V gene. This CDR3 region has 14 residues. With 7 bases removed from V and 0 bases from J, the gap between germline ends came to 13 bases. The repertoire was sequenced with immunoSEQ multiplex PCR; TCRdb's copy has only in-frame clones and lacks some. Of under 95,000 clones listed, roughly 90% were seen once; the top ten hold around 2.6%. This clonotype was obtained from a human donor who received an intestinal transplant. The chain links TRBV7-2 to TRBJ2-7; D is possibly TRBD2 (6 bases). Sample: unstimulated CD8+ T cells sorted from spleen or lymph node cells, taken before intestinal transplant. The CDR3 spells CASTGTSLSYEQYF. The CDR3, as DNA: TGTGCCAGCACCGGGACTTCCCTCTCCTACGAGCAGTACTTC.